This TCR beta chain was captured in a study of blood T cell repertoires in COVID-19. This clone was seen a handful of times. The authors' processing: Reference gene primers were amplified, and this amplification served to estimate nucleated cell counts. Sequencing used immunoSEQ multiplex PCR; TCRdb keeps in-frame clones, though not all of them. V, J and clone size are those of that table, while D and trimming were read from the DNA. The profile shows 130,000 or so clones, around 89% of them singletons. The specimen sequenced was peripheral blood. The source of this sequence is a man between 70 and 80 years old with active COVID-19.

CDR3 sequence reads: CASSPGFAGQPQHF. The CDR3, as DNA: TGTGCCAGCTCCCCAGGTTTTGCGGGCCAGCCCCAGCATTTT. The V and J genes are TRBV28 and TRBJ1-5; D gene uncertain. The V end was cut by 8 bases, the J end by 7 bases, with 18 bases between. CDR3 length: 14 residues. Germline values: CDR1 MDHEN, CDR2 SYDVKM.